Sequencing of this T cell receptor beta chain was carried out in a study of blood T cell repertoires in COVID-19. Study in general: Whether acute or convalescent, the COVID-19 samples came from the United States, Italy and Spain.

Clones were read by immunoSEQ multiplex PCR, and TCRdb kept only the in-frame ones, dropping some. The sample holds about 380,000 clones, 89% seen once. The clonotype comes from a man between 35 and 55 years old with acute or convalescent COVID-19. Material: peripheral blood.

The CDR3: CASSQEGTSGGNPRETQYF. Here the CDR3 DNA reads TGTGCCAGCAGCCAAGAAGGGACTAGCGGGGGGAACCCCCGAGAGACCCAGTACTTC. The chain carries TRBV3-1 (or the pseudogene TRBV3-2) and TRBJ2-5, with TRBD2 matching 15 bases. This CDR3 is 19 amino acids long. V was pared by 0 bases and J by 4 bases, with 9 bases of the junction left unmatched. Germline V lookup: CDR1 LGHDT, CDR2 YNNKEL (reference sequence).